These 9 T cell receptor beta chains were all obtained from the same sample, sequenced in a study of response to subunit inactivated influenza vaccine. TCRdb re-derived calls from the RT-PCR reads in MiXCR, one entry per CDR3 protein. Of 610,000 or so distinct CDR3 sequences listed, less than 15% are singletons. The source was PBMCs from blood, collected about 13 days after vaccination. These receptors were obtained from a man aged 45-65 years who received an inactivated influenza vaccine.

The chain couples TRBV5-1 to TRBJ2-2; 9 bases agree with TRBD1. The CDR3 has 16 amino acids. Germline V lookup: CDR1 SGHRS, CDR2 YFSETQ. J lost 10 bases, V lost 0 bases, and 10 bases had no gene match. CDR3 sequence reads: CASSLATGGTTEELFF. CDR3 bases: TGCGCCAGCAGCTTGGCGACAGGGGGTACTACGGAGGAGCTGTTTTTT.

This clonotype occurred a few times. The rearrangement joins TRBV29-1 to TRBJ2-7; D is possibly TRBD2 (6 bases). Deletions cut 5 bases from V and 3 bases from J, with 8 bases between. Germline CDR1 and CDR2: SQVTM and ANQGSEA. The CDR3 loop spans 11 amino acids. In DNA form, the CDR3 reads TGCAGCGTTTCGGGGGACTACGAGCAGTACTTC. As protein: CSVSGDYEQYF.

This clonotype was observed at least ten times. The chain couples TRBV12-3 or TRBV12-4 to TRBJ2-4, with D unclear. This CDR3 is built from 11 residues. The V end was cut by 6 bases, the J end by 8 bases, with 8 bases between. This CDR3 reads CASSSADIQYF. In nucleotides, the CDR3 is TGTGCCAGCAGCTCGGCAGACATTCAGTACTTC.

This clonotype was picked up many times. This chain joins TRBV12-3 or TRBV12-4 and TRBJ1-1; no clear D gene. The CDR3 extends over 13 amino acids. V lost 5 bases to trimming and J lost 0 bases, with 7 bases between them. In DNA, the CDR3 is TGTGCCAGCAGTCCGGCTCTGAACACTGAAGCTTTCTTT. Translated, it gives CASSPALNTEAFF.

A few counts support this clonotype. Sequence at one end of the junction differs from germline and may be a read error. The DNA of the CDR3 is TGTGCCAGCAGCTTAGCGTCGGTTTTCTCTGGAAGCACCATATATTTT. Translation gives CASSLASVFSGSTIYF. The chain joins TRBV7-9 to TRBJ1-3; D uncertain. Germline loops: CDR1 SEHNR, CDR2 FQNEAQ (reference sequence). The CDR3 spans 16 residues.

In this sample, this clonotype turned up once. The chain uses TRBV20-1 and TRBJ2-5; the match to TRBD1 covers 10 bases. Trimming at V came to 5 bases and at J to 4 bases, leaving 13 bases not matched to a gene. The V gene's germline CDR1 is DFQATT and CDR2 SNEGSKA (reference sequence). CDR3 length equals 16 residues. Here the CDR3 reads CSARAPRDRGRETQYF. CDR3 coding DNA: TGCAGTGCTCGCGCCCCCCGGGACAGGGGAAGAGAGACCCAGTACTTC.

V usage is TRBV10-3 and J usage is TRBJ1-1; weak D call: TRBD1 (6 bases). There are 11 residues in the CDR3. Between the trimmed V and J ends, which lost 7 bases and 7 bases, there was a span of 10 bases. Germline V gives CDR1 ENHRY, CDR2 SYGVKD. The chain's CDR3 is CAIKGGNEAFF. The DNA of the CDR3 is TGTGCCATCAAGGGGGGTAATGAAGCTTTCTTT.

This clonotype turned up a few times. CDR3 nucleotide sequence: TGTGCCAGCAGCCAAGATTCGCGGGAGTCGAAGACCCAGTACTTC. The encoded protein is CASSQDSRESKTQYF. This rearrangement joins TRBV4-2 to TRBJ2-5, with 7 bases aligning to TRBD2. With V trimmed by 0 bases and J by 6 bases, 7 bases remained unmatched. The CDR3 has 15 amino acids. From germline, CDR1 is LGHNA and CDR2 YNFKEQ.

The chain couples TRBV10-3 to TRBJ2-7; weak D call: TRBD1 (5 bases). With 2 bases removed from V and 4 bases from J, the gap between germline ends came to 12 bases. The CDR3 has 14 amino acids. Looked up from germline, CDR1 is ENHRY and CDR2 is SYGVKD. The CDR3 here is CAISEGQGIYEQYF. The CDR3 nucleotides read TGTGCCATCAGTGAGGGTCAGGGAATTTACGAGCAGTACTTC.